This TCR beta chain was obtained from a study of blood T cell repertoires in COVID-19. Study details: Whether acute or convalescent, the COVID-19 samples came from the United States, Italy and Spain.

Participants spanned ages roughly 18 to 90 years and resided in about 24 US areas. Which cohort a participant joined came from the clinical history participants gave. Two negative PCRs, clearance, or symptom resolution had been documented for recovered Cohort 3 donors. CDR3 size: 15 residues. The V end was cut by 7 bases, the J end by 5 bases, with 18 bases between. Per germline, CDR1 PRHDT and CDR2 FYEKMQ (reference sequence). Libraries were prepared by immunoSEQ multiplex PCR; TCRdb keeps only in-frame clonotypes and omits some of them. The sample has about 300,000 clones; 85% are singletons. The rearrangement links TRBV13 to TRBJ1-3, with D tentatively TRBD1 (5 bases). The sample was PBMCs or T cells enriched from blood (not recorded which). This sequence was found in a woman in her forties or fifties who had recovered from COVID-19. CDR3 residues: CASTAGPLMRNTIYF. As DNA, the CDR3 is TGTGCCAGCACCGCGGGACCTTTAATGAGAAACACCATATATTTT.